Described below is a single TCR beta chain sequence and its context. The data were obtained in a study of shared clonotypes between healthy human individuals. Profiling relied on immunoSEQ multiplex PCR, and the TCRdb table lists in-frame clones only, not all of them. The sample shows 2 million to 2.5 million clones, 92% of them seen only once. The germline gives CDR1 SGHAT, CDR2 FQNNGV. The CDR3 totals 17 residues. V lost 6 bases to trimming and J lost 0 bases, with 18 bases between them. The sequenced sample consisted of naive CD4+ T cells from PBMCs. Subset in this sample: CD45RA+ positively selected. The TCR comes from a man between 18 and 29 years old in good health. Some clones in this sample may be carry-over from other donors' samples. This chain uses TRBV11-2 with TRBJ2-1; tentatively, D is TRBD2 (5 bases). The CDR3 DNA follows: TGTGCCAGCAGGTCGTGGAGGCGGCGTGGCTCCTACAATGAGCAGTTCTTC. Translating it yields CASRSWRRRGSYNEQFF.